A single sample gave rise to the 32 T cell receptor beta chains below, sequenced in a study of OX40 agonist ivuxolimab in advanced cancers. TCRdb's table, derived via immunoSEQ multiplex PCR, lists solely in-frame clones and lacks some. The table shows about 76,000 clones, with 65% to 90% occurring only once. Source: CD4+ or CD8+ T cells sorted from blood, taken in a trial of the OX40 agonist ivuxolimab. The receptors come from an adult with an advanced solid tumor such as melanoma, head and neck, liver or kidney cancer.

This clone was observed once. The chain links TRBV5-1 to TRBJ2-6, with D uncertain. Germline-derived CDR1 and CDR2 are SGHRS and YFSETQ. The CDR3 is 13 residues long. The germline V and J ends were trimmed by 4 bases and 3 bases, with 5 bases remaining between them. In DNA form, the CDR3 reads TGCGCCAGCAGCCAAGGTGGGGCCAACGTCCTGACTTTC. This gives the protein CASSQGGANVLTF.

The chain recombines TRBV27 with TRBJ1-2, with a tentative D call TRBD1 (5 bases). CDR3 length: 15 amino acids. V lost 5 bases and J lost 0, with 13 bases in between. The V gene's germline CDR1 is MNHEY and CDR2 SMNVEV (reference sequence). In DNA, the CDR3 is TGTGCCAGCAGTCTCGACAGAGCCTCTAACTATGGCTACACCTTC. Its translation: CASSLDRASNYGYTF.

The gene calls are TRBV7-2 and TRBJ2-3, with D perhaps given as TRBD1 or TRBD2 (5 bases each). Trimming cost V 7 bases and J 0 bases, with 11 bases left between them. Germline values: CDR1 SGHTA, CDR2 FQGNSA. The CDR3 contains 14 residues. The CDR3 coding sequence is TGTGCCAGCACGCCGGGACCCAGCACAGATACGCAGTATTTT. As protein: CASTPGPSTDTQYF.

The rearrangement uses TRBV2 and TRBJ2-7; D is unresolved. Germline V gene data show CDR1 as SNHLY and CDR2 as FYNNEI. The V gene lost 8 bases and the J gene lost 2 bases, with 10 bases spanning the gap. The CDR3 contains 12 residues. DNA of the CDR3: TGTGCCAGCTCCCAGGTCGCCTACGAGCAGTACTTC. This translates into CASSQVAYEQYF. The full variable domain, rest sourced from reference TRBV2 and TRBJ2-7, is EPEVTQTPSHQVTQMGQEVILRCVPISNHLYFYWYRQILGQKVEFLVSFYNNEISEKSEIFDDQFSVERPDGSNFTLKIRSTKLEDSAMYFCASSQVAYEQYFGPGTRLTVT.

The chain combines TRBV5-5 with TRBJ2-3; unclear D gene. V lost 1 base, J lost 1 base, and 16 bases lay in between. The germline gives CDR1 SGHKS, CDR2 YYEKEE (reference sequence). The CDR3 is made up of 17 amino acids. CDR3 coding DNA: TGTGCCAGCAGCTTGACCCCCCCCAACAGTGGCACAGATACGCAGTATTTT. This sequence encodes CASSLTPPNSGTDTQYF. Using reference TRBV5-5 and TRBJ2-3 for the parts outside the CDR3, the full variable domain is DAGVTQSPTHLIKTRGQQVTLRCSPISGHKSVSWYQQVLGQGPQFIFQYYEKEERGRGNFPDRFSARQFPNYSSELNVNALLLGDSALYLCASSLTPPNSGTDTQYFGPGTRLTVL.

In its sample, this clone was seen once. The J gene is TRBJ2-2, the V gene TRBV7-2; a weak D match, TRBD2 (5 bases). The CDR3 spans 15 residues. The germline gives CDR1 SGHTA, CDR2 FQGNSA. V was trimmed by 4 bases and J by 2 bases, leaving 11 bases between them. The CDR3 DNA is TGTGCCAGCAGCTCCACGAGCGGAAACACCGGGGAGCTGTTTTTT. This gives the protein CASSSTSGNTGELFF.

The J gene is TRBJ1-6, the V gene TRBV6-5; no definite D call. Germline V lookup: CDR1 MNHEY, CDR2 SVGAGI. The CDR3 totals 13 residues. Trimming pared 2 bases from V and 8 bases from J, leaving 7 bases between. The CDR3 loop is CASSYKWDSPLHF. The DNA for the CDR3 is TGTGCCAGCAGTTACAAGTGGGATTCACCCCTCCACTTT.

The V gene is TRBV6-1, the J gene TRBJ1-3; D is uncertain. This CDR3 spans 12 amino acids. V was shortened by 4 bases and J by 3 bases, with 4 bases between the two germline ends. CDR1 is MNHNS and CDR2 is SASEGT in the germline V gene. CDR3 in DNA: TGTGCCAGCAGTGTGGATGGAAACACCATATATTTT. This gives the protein CASSVDGNTIYF.

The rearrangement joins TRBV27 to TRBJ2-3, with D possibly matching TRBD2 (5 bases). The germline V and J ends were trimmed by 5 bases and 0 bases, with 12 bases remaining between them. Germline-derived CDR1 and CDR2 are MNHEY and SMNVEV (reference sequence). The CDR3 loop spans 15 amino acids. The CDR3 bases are TGTGCCAGCAGTGGGCCAGCGGTTAGCACAGATACGCAGTATTTT. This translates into CASSGPAVSTDTQYF.

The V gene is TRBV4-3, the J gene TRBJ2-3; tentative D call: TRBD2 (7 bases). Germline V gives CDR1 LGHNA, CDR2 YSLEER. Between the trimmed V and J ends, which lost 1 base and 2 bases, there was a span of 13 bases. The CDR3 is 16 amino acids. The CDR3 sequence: CASSQVRGGSTDTQYF. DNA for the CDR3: TGCGCCAGCAGCCAAGTAAGGGGGGGGTCCACAGATACGCAGTATTTT.

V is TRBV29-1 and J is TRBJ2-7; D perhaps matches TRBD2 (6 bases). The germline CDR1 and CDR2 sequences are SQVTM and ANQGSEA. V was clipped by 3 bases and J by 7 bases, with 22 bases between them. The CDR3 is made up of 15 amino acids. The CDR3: CSVDNMSGLRGEQYF. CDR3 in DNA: TGCAGCGTTGACAATATGAGCGGGCTGAGAGGAGAGCAGTACTTC.

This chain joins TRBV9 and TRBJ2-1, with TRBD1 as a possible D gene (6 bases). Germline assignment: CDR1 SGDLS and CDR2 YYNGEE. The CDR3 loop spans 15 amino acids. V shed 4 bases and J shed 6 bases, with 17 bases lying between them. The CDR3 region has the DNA TGTGCCAGCAGCCCCGGCAGTTTCAGGGGCAATGAGCAGTTCTTC. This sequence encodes CASSPGSFRGNEQFF.

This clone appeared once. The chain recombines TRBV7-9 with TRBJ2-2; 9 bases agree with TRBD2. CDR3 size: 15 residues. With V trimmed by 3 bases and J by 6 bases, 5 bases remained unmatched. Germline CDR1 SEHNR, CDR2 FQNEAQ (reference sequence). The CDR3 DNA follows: TGTGCCAGCAGCTTGGCTAGCGGGACAGCCGGGGAGCTGTTTTTT. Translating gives CASSLASGTAGELFF. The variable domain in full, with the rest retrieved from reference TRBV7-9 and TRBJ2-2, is DTGVSQNPRHKITKRGQNVTFRCDPISEHNRLYWYRQTLGQGPEFLTYFQNEAQLEKSRLLSDRFSAERPKGSFSTLEIQRTEQGDSAMYLCASSLASGTAGELFFGEGSRLTVL.

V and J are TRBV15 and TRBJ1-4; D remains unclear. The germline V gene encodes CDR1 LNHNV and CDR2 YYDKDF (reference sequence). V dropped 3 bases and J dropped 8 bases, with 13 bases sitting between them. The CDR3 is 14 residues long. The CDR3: CATSSTRRKEKLFF. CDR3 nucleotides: TGTGCCACCAGCAGTACTCGACGGAAGGAAAAACTGTTTTTT.

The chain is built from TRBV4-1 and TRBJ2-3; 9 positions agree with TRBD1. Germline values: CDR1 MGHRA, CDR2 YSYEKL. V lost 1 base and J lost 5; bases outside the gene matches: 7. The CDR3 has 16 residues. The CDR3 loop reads CASSQGGDRVRDTQYF. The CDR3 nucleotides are TGCGCCAGCAGCCAAGGTGGGGACAGGGTGAGAGATACGCAGTATTTT.

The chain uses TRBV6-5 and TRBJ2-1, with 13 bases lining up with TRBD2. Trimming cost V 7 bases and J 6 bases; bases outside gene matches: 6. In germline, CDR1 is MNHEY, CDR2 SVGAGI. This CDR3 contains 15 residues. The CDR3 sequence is CASTETSGGRNEQFF. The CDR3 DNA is TGTGCCAGCACCGAGACTAGCGGGGGGCGCAATGAGCAGTTCTTC.

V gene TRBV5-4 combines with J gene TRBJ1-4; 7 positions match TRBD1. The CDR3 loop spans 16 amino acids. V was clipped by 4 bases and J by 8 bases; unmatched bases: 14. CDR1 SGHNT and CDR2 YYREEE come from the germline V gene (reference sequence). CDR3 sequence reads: CASSPSTGAGREKLFF. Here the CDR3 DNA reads TGTGCCAGCAGCCCTAGCACAGGGGCGGGGAGGGAAAAACTGTTTTTT.

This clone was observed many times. The CDR3 loop reads CASSLAGGQLLPNYGYTF. The CDR3 DNA follows: TGTGCCAGCAGCTTAGCAGGGGGACAGCTACTACCTAACTATGGCTACACCTTC. The gene calls are TRBV11-1 and TRBJ1-2, with 7 bases lining up with TRBD1. CDR3 length equals 18 residues. V trimming: 0 bases; J trimming: 0 bases; junction bases outside the gene matches: 10. In germline, CDR1 is SGHAT, CDR2 FQDESV (reference sequence).

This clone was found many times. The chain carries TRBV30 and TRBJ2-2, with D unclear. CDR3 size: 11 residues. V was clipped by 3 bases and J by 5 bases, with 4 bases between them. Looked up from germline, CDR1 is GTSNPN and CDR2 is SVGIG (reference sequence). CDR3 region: CAWRGTGELFF. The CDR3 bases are TGTGCCTGGAGGGGTACCGGGGAGCTGTTTTTT.

Written as DNA, the CDR3 is TGTGCCAGCAGCGTAGGCCCGGGCAGGAACAATGAGCAGTTCTTC. This translates into CASSVGPGRNNEQFF. The V call is TRBV7-6, the J call TRBJ2-1; D is uncertain. V was shortened by 5 bases and J by 5 bases, with 16 bases between the two germline ends. The CDR3 has 15 amino acids. Germline assignment: CDR1 SGHVS and CDR2 FNYEAQ.

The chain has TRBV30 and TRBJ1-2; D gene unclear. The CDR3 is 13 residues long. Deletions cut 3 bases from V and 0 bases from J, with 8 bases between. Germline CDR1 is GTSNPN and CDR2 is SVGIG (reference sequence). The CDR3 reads CAWRDTANYGYTF. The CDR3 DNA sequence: TGTGCCTGGAGAGATACAGCTAACTATGGCTACACCTTC.

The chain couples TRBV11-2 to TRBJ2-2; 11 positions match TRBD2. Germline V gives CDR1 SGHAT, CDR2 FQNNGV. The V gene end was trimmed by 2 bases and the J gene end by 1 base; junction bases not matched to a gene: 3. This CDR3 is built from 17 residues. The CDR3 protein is CASSLPSGGQNTGELFF. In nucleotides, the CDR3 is TGTGCCAGCAGCTTACCTAGCGGGGGGCAGAACACCGGGGAGCTGTTTTTT.

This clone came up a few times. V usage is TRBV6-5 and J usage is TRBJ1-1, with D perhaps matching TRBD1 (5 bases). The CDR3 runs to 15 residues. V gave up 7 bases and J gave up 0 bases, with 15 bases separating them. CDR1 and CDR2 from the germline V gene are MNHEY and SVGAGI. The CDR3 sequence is CASNRGAKMNTEAFF. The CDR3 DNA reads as TGTGCCAGCAATAGAGGGGCTAAAATGAACACTGAAGCTTTCTTT.

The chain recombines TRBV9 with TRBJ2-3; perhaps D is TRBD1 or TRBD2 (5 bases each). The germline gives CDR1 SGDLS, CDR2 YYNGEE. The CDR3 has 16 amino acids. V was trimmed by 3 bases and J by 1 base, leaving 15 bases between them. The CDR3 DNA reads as TGTGCCAGCAGCGCGGGGCCGGGTTTAGGCACAGATACGCAGTATTTT. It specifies CASSAGPGLGTDTQYF.

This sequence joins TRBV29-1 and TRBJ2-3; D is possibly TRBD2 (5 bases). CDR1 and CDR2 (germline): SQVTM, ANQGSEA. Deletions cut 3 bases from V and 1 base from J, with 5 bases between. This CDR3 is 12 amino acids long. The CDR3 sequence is CSVEEGTDTQYF. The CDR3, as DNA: TGCAGCGTTGAGGAGGGCACAGATACGCAGTATTTT.

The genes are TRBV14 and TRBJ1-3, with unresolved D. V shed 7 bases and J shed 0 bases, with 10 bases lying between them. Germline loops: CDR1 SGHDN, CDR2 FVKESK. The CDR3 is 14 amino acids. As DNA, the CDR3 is TGTGCCAGCACAATGTCTTACTCTGGAAACACCATATATTTT. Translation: CASTMSYSGNTIYF.

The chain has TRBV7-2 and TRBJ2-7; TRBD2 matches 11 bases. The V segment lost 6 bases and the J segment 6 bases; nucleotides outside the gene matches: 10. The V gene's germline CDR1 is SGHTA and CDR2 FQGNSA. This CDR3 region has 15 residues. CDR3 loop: CASREDLAGGSEQYF. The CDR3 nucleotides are TGTGCCAGCAGGGAAGATCTAGCGGGAGGTTCCGAGCAGTACTTC. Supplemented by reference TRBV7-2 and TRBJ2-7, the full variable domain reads GAGVSQSPSNKVTEKGKDVELRCDPISGHTALYWYRQSLGQGLEFLIYFQGNSAPDKSGLPSDRFSAERTGGSVSTLTIQRTQQEDSAVYLCASREDLAGGSEQYFGPGTRLTVT.

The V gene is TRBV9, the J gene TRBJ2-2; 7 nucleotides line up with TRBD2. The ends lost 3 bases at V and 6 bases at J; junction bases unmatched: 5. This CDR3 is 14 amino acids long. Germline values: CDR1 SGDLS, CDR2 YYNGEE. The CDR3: CASSGLREAGELFF. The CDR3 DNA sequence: TGTGCCAGCAGCGGCCTCCGGGAGGCCGGGGAGCTGTTTTTT.

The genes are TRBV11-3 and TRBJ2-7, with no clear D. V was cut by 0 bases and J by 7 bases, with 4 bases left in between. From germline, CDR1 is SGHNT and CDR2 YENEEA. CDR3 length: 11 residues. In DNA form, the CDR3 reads TGTGCCAGCAGCTTAGACCGGGAGCAGTACTTC. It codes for CASSLDREQYF.

For the CDR3, the DNA is TGTGCCAGCCTTCCAGGCTCCCAGCCCCAGCATTTT. It yields the protein CASLPGSQPQHF. The chain employs TRBV9 and TRBJ1-5, with D hard to call. This CDR3 is built from 12 residues. Germline lookup yields CDR1 SGDLS and CDR2 YYNGEE. V was shortened by 7 bases and J by 7 bases, with 12 bases between the two germline ends.

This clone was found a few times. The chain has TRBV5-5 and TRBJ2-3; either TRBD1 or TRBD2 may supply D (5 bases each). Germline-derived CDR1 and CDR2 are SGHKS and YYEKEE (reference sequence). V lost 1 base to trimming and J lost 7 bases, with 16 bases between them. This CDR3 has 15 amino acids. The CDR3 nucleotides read TGTGCCAGCAGCTTGTCGGGGCTTAGCGTTAATACGCAGTATTTT. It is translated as CASSLSGLSVNTQYF.

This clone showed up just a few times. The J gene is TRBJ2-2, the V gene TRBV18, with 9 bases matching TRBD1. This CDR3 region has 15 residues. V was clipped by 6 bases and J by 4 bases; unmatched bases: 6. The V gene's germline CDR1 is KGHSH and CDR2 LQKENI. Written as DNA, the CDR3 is TGTGCCAGCTCGCCCGGACAGGGGAGCACCGGGGAGCTGTTTTTT. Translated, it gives CASSPGQGSTGELFF.